These 13 T cell receptor beta chains were all obtained from the same sample, sequenced in a study of immune characterization of retroperitoneal liposarcoma (dated by TCRdb to about 2019). The library was made by PCR. TCRdb names NextSeq 500 as the instrument used. TCRdb's own reprocessing of the public reads used fastp at Q25 and MiXCR and kept productive beta chains. Rows are combined by CDR3 protein, so each entry shows the most common genes and DNA. This sample holds approximately 11,000 distinct CDR3 sequences; 22% were observed only once. The ten largest clones represent just under 9% of the sample. The specimen sequenced was blood. All receptors come from a female donor with retroperitoneal liposarcoma.

By share, this clonotype counts as medium-sized. The V and J genes are TRBV6-1 and TRBJ2-3; TRBD1 aligns across 10 bases. The end of the DNA aligns better with TRBJ2-7, so the J call may be wrong. The germline CDR1 and CDR2 sequences are MNHNS and SASEGT. The CDR3 contains 13 residues. The DNA for the CDR3 is TGTGCCAGCAGGGGACAGGGGAGTTACGAGCAGTACTTC. Translated, it gives CASRGQGSYEQYF.

The count of this clonotype is one. A read error is possible here, since a much larger clone lies one base away. V is TRBV6-6 and J is TRBJ2-4; D is possibly TRBD1 or TRBD2 (5 bases each). The CDR3 spans 14 residues. Germline V CDR1 and CDR2: MNHNY, SVGAGI (reference sequence). CDR3 coding DNA: TGTGCCAGCAGCGACGGGACGGGCGGAAACATTCAGTCCTTC. Translating it yields CASSDGTGGNIQSF.

This chain joins TRBV7-8 and TRBJ2-3; D gene uncertain. V was trimmed by 5 bases and J by 1 base, leaving 10 bases between them. The germline V gene has CDR1 SGHVS and CDR2 FQNEAQ. CDR3 size: 14 residues. CDR3: CASSIRTGTDTQYF. The CDR3 DNA reads as TGTGCCAGCAGCATCCGTACAGGCACAGATACGCAGTATTTT.

This clonotype has a single count. The chain uses TRBV7-6 and TRBJ2-1; 11 nucleotides line up with TRBD1. The CDR3 spans 16 residues. The junction had 9 bases not matched to a gene; V was cut back by 5 bases and J by 6 bases. Germline V gives CDR1 SGHVS, CDR2 FNYEAQ. The CDR3 nucleotides are TGTGCCAGCAGCCCAAGGCCGGGACAGGGGGGCAATGAGCAGTTCTTC. It translates to CASSPRPGQGGNEQFF.

By share, this clonotype ranks as medium-sized. The rearrangement joins TRBV6-5 to TRBJ2-1; a weak D match, TRBD2 (7 bases). The DNA end lines up better with TRBJ2-7; the J call may be wrong. The CDR3 runs 15 residues. Germline-derived CDR1 and CDR2 are MNHEY and SVGAGI. The CDR3 nucleotides are TGTGCCAGCAGTTACATCGGGAGCGGGGACAATGAGCAGTACTTC. It encodes CASSYIGSGDNEQYF.

By its share, this clonotype is medium-sized. The chain uses TRBV12-3 or TRBV12-4 and TRBJ2-3, with 11 nucleotides matching TRBD2. V was pared by 6 bases and J by 0 bases, with 2 bases of the junction left unmatched. This CDR3 is 15 amino acids long. The CDR3 coding sequence is TGTGCCAGCAGCCGGACTAGCGGGAGCACAGATACGCAGTATTTT. It specifies CASSRTSGSTDTQYF.

The table lists this clonotype with a few counts. The chain employs TRBV24-1 and TRBJ2-3; 9 nucleotides agree with TRBD1. V was clipped by 0 bases and J by 5 bases; unmatched bases: 8. Germline V gives CDR1 KGHDR, CDR2 SFDVKD. CDR3 length: 17 amino acids. As DNA, the CDR3 is TGTGCCACCAGTGATTTGTTTGGACAGGGGAATGAAGATACGCAGTATTTT. Amino acids: CATSDLFGQGNEDTQYF.

There are many counts of this clonotype. The V gene is TRBV6-1, the J gene TRBJ2-5, with D possibly matching TRBD2 (6 bases). The length of the CDR3 is 12 residues. Deletions cut 5 bases from V and 5 bases from J, with 9 bases between. Germline CDR1 reads MNHNS; CDR2 reads SASEGT. CDR3 nucleotide sequence: TGTGCCAGCAGTTCCCGGGGGGAGACCCAGTACTTC. The encoded protein is CASSSRGETQYF.

There are a few counts of this clonotype. This sequence joins TRBV6-2 or TRBV6-3 and TRBJ2-5; the match to TRBD2 covers 14 bases. Losses at the gene ends were 6 bases for V and 1 base for J; bases not matched to a gene: 13. The CDR3 has 19 residues. Germline V CDR1 and CDR2: MNHEY, SVGEGT. The CDR3 loop reads CASRTRLAGGPSIQETQYF. Written as DNA, the CDR3 is TGTGCCAGCAGAACCAGACTAGCGGGAGGGCCCTCGATCCAAGAGACCCAGTACTTC.

The gene calls are TRBV5-3 and TRBJ1-4; the match to TRBD1 covers 9 bases. TRBV5-3 counts as an open reading frame of uncertain function. CDR3 length: 15 amino acids. V was pared by 4 bases and J by 10 bases, with 11 bases of the junction left unmatched. The CDR3 loop is CARSRTGTGCGKLFF. CDR3 DNA sequence: TGTGCCAGAAGCCGCACCGGGACAGGGTGTGGAAAACTGTTTTTT.

In this sample, this clonotype turned up many times. Written as DNA, the CDR3 is TGTGCCAGCAGTGAAACAGGGGCCAAAGAGACCCAGTACTTC. This gives the protein CASSETGAKETQYF. V usage is TRBV25-1 and J usage is TRBJ2-5; 7 positions match TRBD1. The J segment lost 3 bases and the V segment lost 2 bases, leaving 3 bases of the junction unmatched. The germline V gene has CDR1 MGHDK and CDR2 SYGVNS. This CDR3 has 14 amino acids.

The CDR3 nucleotides read TGTGCCAGCAGCTCGCACAGGGGTCACGACGAGCAGTACTTC. It yields the protein CASSSHRGHDEQYF. The chain is built from TRBV7-2 and TRBJ2-5; TRBD1 matches at 7 bases. The end of the DNA aligns better with TRBJ2-7, so the J call may be wrong. Germline V gene lookup returns CDR1 SGHTA and CDR2 FQGNSA. The CDR3 is 14 amino acids.

The chain combines TRBV12-3 or TRBV12-4 with TRBJ2-3, with 9 bases fitting TRBD2. Unmatched junction bases numbered 7, after V lost 5 bases and J lost 1 base. CDR3 length equals 16 residues. The CDR3 region has the DNA TGTGCCAGCAGTACCCATAGCGGGAGCGGCACAGATACGCAGTATTTT. This sequence encodes CASSTHSGSGTDTQYF.